The following is a T cell receptor (beta chain) sequence with its context. Per germline, CDR1 SGHAT and CDR2 FQNNGV. The CDR3 sequence is 13 residues long. The ends lost 2 bases at V and 7 bases at J; junction bases unmatched: 2. These data are taken from a study of blood T cell repertoires in COVID-19. As for the study in general: T cells, B-cell-depleted T cells, or PBMCs supplied cDNA or gDNA.

Original processing notes: Reference gene primer amplification in the assay estimated nucleated cell counts. Sequencing used immunoSEQ multiplex PCR; TCRdb keeps in-frame clones, though not all of them. The V and J calls and the clone size are those of that table, but D and trimming were determined from the DNA. The repertoire holds some 50,000 clones, with approximately 80% as singletons. This sequence originates from a human donor in a cohort sampled during active COVID-19. Sequencing was done on a sample of peripheral blood. This sequence joins TRBV11-2 and TRBJ1-5; 7 bases map to TRBD1. The CDR3 bases are TGTGCCAGCAGCTTACAGGGGGAGCAGCCCCAGCATTTT. It is translated as CASSLQGEQPQHF.